The following is a T cell receptor beta chain sequence with its context. This record belongs to a study of tumor-infiltrating lymphocytes in primary liver carcinoma. RNA was extracted from whole blood without cell sorting, alongside germline DNA. Collected before surgery were four milliliters of peripheral blood. Production of TCR beta cDNA used around 0.45 ug total RNA together with a constant-region primer. Libraries of TCR beta came from three nested multiplex PCR rounds with slightly modified ARM-PCR. TRBV1-TRBV30 forward primers paired with a C-beta reverse primer were used in the first two PCR rounds, which ran roughly 11 cycles each. Via MiXCR, TCRdb re-called the multiplex PCR reads, giving one row per CDR3 protein. The data hold over 250,000 distinct CDR3 sequences, with approximately 58% observed a single time. With 2 bases removed from V and 7 bases from J, the gap between germline ends came to 15 bases. Germline CDR1 MNHNS, CDR2 SASEGT. The CDR3 length is 15 residues.

The origin of this receptor is a woman younger than 45 with primary liver carcinoma and hepatitis B virus infection. The V call is TRBV6-1, the J call TRBJ2-1; D is unresolved. The specimen was peripheral blood. The chain's CDR3 is CASSEPTGFRNEQFF. The CDR3 DNA sequence: TGTGCCAGCAGTGAACCCACGGGTTTCAGGAATGAGCAGTTCTTC.